This is a list of T cell receptor beta chains from one sample in a study of T cell responses to AZD1222 COVID-19 vaccine. Repertoires were generated with immunoSEQ multiplex PCR, while TCRdb's copy carries only in-frame clones and drops some. The table lists tens of thousands of clones, about nine tenths of them singletons. Sample: peripheral blood, taken 28 days after the second AZD1222 dose. The receptors originated from an adult who received the AZD1222 COVID-19 vaccine. Both conserved end residues are part of each CDR3. Each record gives: clone size, J gene, V gene, D gene, CDR3 protein, CDR3 DNA. D genes are given only for firm matches. Part of the rows lack a size; the others show once, few, many or a class for expanded clones.

>.|TRBJ1-5|TRBV19|TRBD1
CASSRRTGGGNQPQHF
TGTGCCAGTAGTCGCCGGACAGGGGGCGGAAATCAGCCCCAGCATTTT
>.|TRBJ1-2|TRBV18|.
CASSPTAAGYGYTF
TGTGCCAGCTCACCGACCGCTGCAGGTTACGGCTACACCTTC
>.|TRBJ2-5|TRBV19|TRBD2
CASRALQRGGLGQETQYF
TGTGCCAGTAGGGCCCTCCAGCGGGGGGGCCTGGGGCAAGAGACCCAGTACTTC
>.|TRBJ1-2|TRBV9|.
CASSVVQDNYGYTF
TGTGCCAGCAGCGTAGTTCAGGATAACTATGGCTACACCTTC
>once|TRBJ2-7|TRBV7-2|TRBD1
CASSLGTGGFNEQYF
TGTGCCAGCAGCTTAGGGACAGGGGGCTTCAACGAGCAGTACTTC
>.|TRBJ2-3|TRBV9|.
CASSVRPEPTDTQYF
TGTGCCAGCAGCGTACGGCCCGAACCCACAGATACGCAGTATTTT
>.|TRBJ1-3|TRBV9|.
CASSADLKGNTIYF
TGTGCCAGCAGCGCAGACCTCAAGGGAAACACCATATATTTT
>once|TRBJ2-7|TRBV7-2|TRBD1
CASSRDRYEQYF
TGTGCCAGCAGCCGGGACAGATACGAGCAGTACTTC
>.|TRBJ1-6|TRBV4-3|.
CASSLDTNNSPLHF
TGCGCCAGCAGCCTGGACACAAATAATTCACCCCTCCACTTT
>.|TRBJ2-5|TRBV27|.
CASSPLGGPQETQYF
TGTGCCAGCAGTCCCCTGGGGGGACCCCAAGAGACCCAGTACTTC
>.|TRBJ1-4|TRBV6-5|TRBD1
CASSRDRPNEKLFF
TGTGCCAGCAGTAGGGACAGGCCTAATGAAAAACTGTTTTTT
>.|TRBJ1-3|TRBV29-1|.
CSVEVDIGRRGNTIYF
TGCAGCGTTGAGGTCGACATAGGACGCCGCGGAAACACCATATATTTT
>.|TRBJ2-5|TRBV7-3|TRBD2
CASSYGLAGIQETQYF
TGTGCCAGCAGCTACGGACTAGCGGGCATCCAAGAGACCCAGTACTTC
>.|TRBJ2-7|TRBV5-1|TRBD1
CASSGGQGAEQYF
TGCGCCAGCAGCGGGGGACAGGGGGCCGAGCAGTACTTC
>.|TRBJ2-1|TRBV18|TRBD2
CASSPKLAGGYNEQFF
TGTGCCAGCTCACCTAAACTAGCGGGGGGCTACAATGAGCAGTTCTTC
>.|TRBJ1-2|TRBV7-8|.
CASSGGWARTRNYGYTF
TGTGCCAGCAGCGGCGGGTGGGCGAGAACGCGTAACTATGGCTACACCTTC
>.|TRBJ1-1|TRBV6-4|.
CASSSTARNTEAFF
TGTGCCAGCAGCTCGACAGCCAGGAACACTGAAGCTTTCTTT
>.|TRBJ2-7|TRBV11-2|TRBD2
CASRGLGGGAYEQYF
TGTGCCAGCAGAGGTCTGGGCGGGGGGGCCTACGAGCAGTACTTC
>.|TRBJ1-1|TRBV6-5|.
CASSATGNTEAFF
TGTGCCAGCAGCGCTACAGGGAACACTGAAGCTTTCTTT
>.|TRBJ2-5|TRBV27|TRBD2
CASSPRLAGGQETQYF
TGTGCCAGCAGTCCCCGACTAGCGGGGGGGCAAGAGACCCAGTACTTC
>.|TRBJ1-6|TRBV5-8|.
CASSFRDKAGYSPLHF
TGTGCCAGCAGCTTTCGGGATAAGGCGGGATATTCACCCCTCCACTTT
>.|TRBJ1-5|TRBV18|TRBD1
CASSPSGTGSNQPQHF
TGTGCCAGCTCACCATCAGGGACAGGCAGCAATCAGCCCCAGCATTTT